This T cell receptor beta chain stems from a study of cytomegalovirus exposure and HLA in healthy donors. Study-wide findings and caveats: Compared with the roughly 700-donor mean, an Asian-associated ancestry cluster reportedly had fewer N-insertions, according to a later analysis.

Worth noting for this clone: As yet, its antigen is unknown.

Between the trimmed V and J ends, which lost 4 bases and 0 bases, there was a span of 28 bases. Germline values: CDR1 MDHEN, CDR2 SYDVKM. The CDR3 runs 22 residues. Primers: 60 Vbeta forward and 13 Jbeta reverse. The table came from immunoSEQ multiplex PCR; TCRdb's copy has only in-frame clones and leaves some out. The repertoire holds roughly 160,000 clones, roughly two thirds seen once, with 2.8% in the top ten. Sequencing was performed on PBMCs. The sequence was obtained from a woman aged 25-40 years in good health and CMV-seronegative. The chain combines TRBV28 with TRBJ1-6; the D is unclear. CDR3: CASSWFFRPTLVPHSYNSPLHF. The CDR3 DNA reads TGTGCCAGCAGTTGGTTTTTCAGACCCACCCTAGTACCCCACTCCTATAATTCACCCCTCCACTTT. The full variable domain, in which reference TRBV28 and TRBJ1-6 provide the parts outside the CDR3, is DVKVTQSSRYLVKRTGEKVFLECVQDMDHENMFWYRQDPGLGLRLIYFSYDVKMKEKGDIPEGYSVSREKKERFSLILESASTNQTSMYLCASSWFFRPTLVPHSYNSPLHFGNGTRLTVT.